A selection of T cell receptor beta chains follows, all from one sample in a study of lymphopenia after photon versus proton radiotherapy. Repertoires were generated with immunoSEQ multiplex PCR, while TCRdb's copy carries only in-frame clones and drops some. The profile shows approximately 160,000 clones, roughly nine tenths of them singletons. The sample was peripheral blood, taken from a patient treated with photon-based radiotherapy. These receptors were collected from a man between 50 and 59 years old with gastric cancer. The CDR3 runs from the conserved cysteine through the conserved F or W. A D gene is named only where the DNA matches it firmly. Rows may omit the clone size; those that give it use once, few, many or a size class.

d_gene	v_gene	j_gene	abundance	CDR3aa	CDR3nt
NA	TRBV7-2	TRBJ1-3	NA	CASSLGRIGSGNTIYF	TGTGCCAGCAGCTTAGGTCGAATTGGCTCTGGAAACACCATATATTTT
TRBD1	TRBV7-6	TRBJ1-5	NA	CASSETGFNQPQHF	TGTGCCAGCAGTGAGACAGGGTTTAATCAGCCCCAGCATTTT
NA	TRBV10-3	TRBJ2-7	NA	CAISESPNSYEQYF	TGTGCCATCAGTGAGTCGCCAAATTCCTACGAGCAGTACTTC
TRBD2	TRBV7-3	TRBJ2-1	NA	CASSMTSGRSNEQFF	TGTGCCAGCAGCATGACTAGCGGGAGAAGTAATGAGCAGTTCTTC
NA	TRBV7-8	TRBJ1-2	NA	CASSLDGLLNYGYTF	TGTGCCAGCAGCTTGGATGGACTGCTTAACTATGGCTACACCTTC
NA	TRBV5-4	TRBJ2-3	NA	CASRTGSFTDTQYF	TGTGCCAGCAGAACCGGGTCTTTCACAGATACGCAGTATTTT
NA	TRBV6-1	TRBJ1-2	NA	CASSERAYGYTF	TGTGCCAGCAGTGAACGGGCTTATGGCTACACCTTC
NA	TRBV2	TRBJ2-5	NA	CASSEWSKQETQYF	TGTGCCAGCAGTGAGTGGTCTAAACAAGAGACCCAGTACTTC
TRBD2	TRBV18	TRBJ2-7	NA	CASSPGLAGAREQYF	TGTGCCAGCTCACCGGGACTAGCGGGAGCTCGCGAGCAGTACTTC
NA	TRBV7-8	TRBJ2-5	NA	CASSLRSGRQTQYF	TGTGCCAGCAGCTTAAGATCTGGGAGGCAGACCCAGTACTTC
NA	TRBV15	TRBJ2-1	NA	CATSSHGSQFF	TGTGCCACCAGCAGCCACGGTTCCCAGTTCTTC
NA	TRBV5-1	TRBJ2-7	few	CASSLERTINEQYF	TGCGCCAGCAGCTTGGAGCGGACTATCAACGAGCAGTACTTC
TRBD1	TRBV18	TRBJ1-5	NA	CASSKQDRAPQHF	TGTGCCAGCTCAAAACAAGACAGGGCACCCCAGCATTTT
NA	TRBV7-6	TRBJ1-2	few	CASSSDGTYGYTF	TGTGCCAGCAGCTCGGACGGAACCTATGGCTACACCTTC
NA	TRBV18	TRBJ2-1	once	CASSPGRAYNEQFF	TGTGCCAGCTCACCGGGGCGGGCTTACAATGAGCAGTTCTTC
NA	TRBV6-6	TRBJ2-3	NA	CASSPSASTDTQYF	TGTGCCAGCAGTCCCAGCGCTAGCACAGATACGCAGTATTTT
NA	TRBV6-5	TRBJ2-7	NA	CASSYPQNSYEQYF	TGTGCCAGCAGTTACCCTCAGAACTCCTACGAGCAGTACTTC
TRBD1	TRBV19	TRBJ1-5	NA	CASSPMDRGNQPQHF	TGTGCCAGTAGTCCCATGGACAGGGGCAATCAGCCCCAGCATTTT
NA	TRBV7-8	TRBJ2-1	few	CASSLEALRSGRRNEQFF	TGTGCCAGCAGCTTAGAGGCTCTCAGATCTGGCCGCCGCAATGAGCAGTTCTTC
NA	TRBV18	TRBJ2-7	NA	CASSPQPGTRREQYF	TGTGCCAGCTCACCGCAACCTGGGACCCGGCGCGAGCAGTACTTC